Listed here are 9 T cell receptor beta chains from one sample, sequenced in a study of T-cell reconstitution after alpha-beta-depleted transplantation in children. Using unique molecular identifiers, the investigators prepared the TCRbeta library. TCRdb ran MiXCR on the PCR reads and lists one entry per CDR3 protein. The sample holds about 580,000 distinct CDR3 sequences; 20% to 25% are singletons and the top ten take approximately 14%. Sequencing was performed on PBMCs, mostly from graft donor cells, taken 360 days after TCRalphabeta/CD19-depleted stem cell transplant. Receptors originate from a boy younger than two who had a stem cell transplant for acute myeloid leukemia, so the T cells may come from the graft donor.

This clonotype appeared many times. The chain carries TRBV7-9 and TRBJ2-7; a possible D gene is TRBD2 (6 bases). V was shortened by 1 base and J by 2 bases, with 9 bases between the two germline ends. Germline CDR1 reads SEHNR; CDR2 reads FQNEAQ (reference sequence). The CDR3 has 14 residues. The CDR3 loop reads CASSLVGGTYEQYF. In nucleotides, the CDR3 is TGTGCCAGCAGCTTAGTGGGGGGAACCTACGAGCAGTACTTC.

This chain connects TRBV5-6 to TRBJ2-1; 7 bases line up with TRBD1. Germline V lookup: CDR1 SGHDT, CDR2 YYEEEE. V trimming: 3 bases; J trimming: 2 bases; junction bases outside the gene matches: 8. CDR3 length equals 16 residues. CDR3 loop: CASSSRPGQTYNEQFF. The DNA of the CDR3 is TGTGCCAGCAGCTCCCGACCGGGACAGACCTACAATGAGCAGTTCTTC.

This clonotype was detected only a few times. This sequence joins TRBV9 and TRBJ2-1; 7 bases fit TRBD2. CDR1 is SGDLS, CDR2 YYNGEE, per germline. Unmatched junction bases numbered 11, after V lost 6 bases and J lost 2 bases. This CDR3 has 16 residues. The chain's CDR3 is CASTLSGGVAYNEQFF. CDR3 nucleotide sequence: TGTGCCAGCACCCTAAGTGGGGGGGTGGCCTACAATGAGCAGTTCTTC. Together with reference TRBV9 and TRBJ2-1, the CDR3 gives the full variable domain: DSGVTQTPKHLITATGQRVTLRCSPRSGDLSVYWYQQSLDQGLQFLIQYYNGEERAKGNILERFSAQQFPDLHSELNLSSLELGDSALYFCASTLSGGVAYNEQFFGPGTRLTVL.

The table lists this clonotype with many counts. The chain carries TRBV20-1 and TRBJ2-3; 13 positions match TRBD2. Germline CDR1 is DFQATT and CDR2 is SNEGSKA (reference sequence). This CDR3 has 15 residues. Trimming at V came to 6 bases and at J to 2 bases, leaving 5 bases not matched to a gene. As DNA, the CDR3 is TGCAGTGCGGACGGGACTAGCGGGACCACAGATACGCAGTATTTT. As protein: CSADGTSGTTDTQYF.

This clonotype was observed at least ten times. This chain uses TRBV6-5 with TRBJ2-7; D might be TRBD2 (6 bases). Germline-derived CDR1 and CDR2 are MNHEY and SVGAGI. V was pared by 3 bases and J by 0 bases, with 12 bases between. The CDR3 extends over 15 amino acids. The CDR3 coding sequence is TGTGCCAGCAGTTATTCCATCGGGAGCTCCTACGAGCAGTACTTC. This translates into CASSYSIGSSYEQYF.

This clonotype was observed many times. The CDR3 reads CASTEREASTDTQYF. The DNA of the CDR3 is TGTGCCAGCACAGAAAGGGAGGCTAGCACAGATACGCAGTATTTT. This chain uses TRBV2 with TRBJ2-3; weak D call: TRBD2 (6 bases). Germline CDR1 reads SNHLY; CDR2 reads FYNNEI. V was cut by 7 bases and J by 0 bases, with 14 bases left in between. This CDR3 is 15 amino acids long.

In this sample, this clonotype turned up a few times. CDR3 sequence (DNA): TGTGCCAGCAGTAGTGGGGGACTAGCGGGGGCCAAGGAGACCCAGTACTTC. This codes for CASSSGGLAGAKETQYF. The chain couples TRBV12-3 or TRBV12-4 to TRBJ2-5, with 14 bases that match TRBD2. The CDR3 covers 17 residues. J lost 5 bases, V lost 5 bases, and 10 bases had no gene match.

This clonotype was counted between two and nine times. The chain uses TRBV6-1 and TRBJ1-6, with TRBD1 as a possible D gene (6 bases). Germline CDR1 and CDR2: MNHNS and SASEGT. Between the trimmed V and J ends, which lost 6 bases and 10 bases, there was a span of 16 bases. CDR3 size: 14 residues. The CDR3 here is CASSTGPHRSPLHF. As DNA, the CDR3 is TGTGCCAGCAGCACAGGGCCCCACCGGTCACCCCTCCACTTT.

J is TRBJ2-4 and V is TRBV20-1; D possibly corresponds to TRBD1 (6 bases). The CDR3 runs to 13 residues. V gave up 7 bases and J gave up 8 bases, with 18 bases separating them. Germline CDR1 reads DFQATT; CDR2 reads SNEGSKA (reference sequence). The CDR3 protein is CSVGDIRAHIQYF. CDR3 DNA: TGCAGTGTGGGGGACATCAGGGCCCACATTCAGTACTTC.